The clone carrying this T cell receptor beta chain was detected a few times. Its antigen is undetermined. Here immunoSEQ multiplex PCR was the method, and the copy in TCRdb shows in-frame clones only, minus some. The profile shows fewer than 250,000 clones, roughly 91% of them singletons. This sample stems from a study of cytomegalovirus exposure and HLA in healthy donors. Notes on the study in general: The authors enumerated over 150 TCR beta chains as linked to cytomegalovirus. Rarity marked most TCR sequences, yet some public TCRs occurred in many donors.

The donors were members of the validation cohort comprising about 130 subjects, separate from the roughly 670-subject first cohort. Trimming removed 4 bases from V and 2 bases from J; junction bases left unmatched: 7. The CDR3 consists of 15 residues. CDR1 is SGHVS and CDR2 is FNYEAQ in the germline V gene. The sample taken for sequencing was PBMCs. The V gene is TRBV7-6, the J gene TRBJ2-7, with 8 bases identical to TRBD1. The TCR comes from a woman in her late teens or twenties in good health and CMV-seropositive. This chain's CDR3 is CASSSTTGEPYEQYF. The DNA for the CDR3 is TGTGCCAGCAGCTCAACGACAGGGGAGCCCTACGAGCAGTACTTC.